This T cell receptor beta chain was identified during a study of T cell responses to AZD1222 COVID-19 vaccine. Study-level points and caveats: The donors showed a predominance of white British ancestry and of females, with possible underestimation of clonal diversity.

This CDR3 is built from 14 residues. V was trimmed by 4 bases and J by 4 bases, leaving 14 bases between them. CDR1 is SGHKS, CDR2 YYEKEE, per germline (reference sequence). Clones were read by immunoSEQ multiplex PCR, and TCRdb kept only the in-frame ones, dropping some. The sample lists fewer than 95,000 clones, approximately 89% occurring once. Comments on this clone: Its matching antigen is unknown.

The chain links TRBV5-5 to TRBJ1-1, with D hard to call. The receptor was derived from an adult who received the AZD1222 COVID-19 vaccine. The sequenced sample was peripheral blood, obtained 28 days after the second AZD1222 dose. The CDR3 region has the DNA TGTGCCAGCAGCCTCCGAGGAGGCTCCACTGAAGCTTTCTTT. Translating it yields CASSLRGGSTEAFF.